Included here is one T cell receptor beta chain sequence, with context. As yet, its antigen is unknown. TCRdb analysed the 5' RACE reads with MiXCR anew, one entry per CDR3 protein. Here the sample spans hundreds of thousands of distinct CDR3 sequences, 9% to 15% being singletons. The CDR3 loop spans 13 amino acids. Between the trimmed V and J ends, which lost 0 bases and 6 bases, there was a span of 6 bases. CDR1 and CDR2 from the germline V gene are MNHEY and SMNVEV (reference sequence). These data belong to a study of identical twins. Only healthy Caucasians were included as donors. General study points: There were fewer insertions in abundant cord blood beta clonotypes, but memory repertoires showed no such pattern. Zero-insertion analyses were open to partial confounding by invariant MAIT and iNKT cells. Modelling underestimated the level of out-of-frame TCR alpha sharing observed in monozygotic twins.

This same sample was also taken into another study, of yellow fever vaccine responses in identical twins.

V and J are TRBV27 and TRBJ2-1; D not resolved. The sample taken for sequencing was CD8+ T cells sorted from blood. The receptor was isolated from a woman under 30 in good health. The CDR3 loop reads CASSLSGINEQFF. In DNA form, the CDR3 reads TGTGCCAGCAGTTTATCAGGGATCAATGAGCAGTTCTTC.